Below, 18 T cell receptor beta chains from the same sample are listed, as sequenced in a study of T cell responses to AZD1222 COVID-19 vaccine. Profiled with immunoSEQ multiplex PCR; TCRdb holds only in-frame clones, not every one. The repertoire holds approximately 65,000 clones, with about 90% as singletons. This specimen was peripheral blood, taken on day 0 of AZD1222 vaccination. The receptors were sampled from an adult in good health.

This clone is a singleton in its sample. This chain connects TRBV7-9 to TRBJ2-5; tentatively, D is TRBD1 (6 bases). The CDR3 is made up of 14 amino acids. In germline, CDR1 is SEHNR, CDR2 FQNEAQ (reference sequence). The ends were cut back, 2 bases at V and 1 base at J, with 8 bases in the middle. The CDR3 nucleotides are TGTGCCAGCAGCTTATGGACAGCCCAAGAGACCCAGTACTTC. This translates into CASSLWTAQETQYF.

In this sample, this clone turned up a few times. The genes are TRBV6-5 and TRBJ1-1; a possible D gene is TRBD1 (6 bases). There are 15 residues in the CDR3. Germline CDR1 reads MNHEY; CDR2 reads SVGAGI. V dropped 7 bases and J dropped 1 base, with 16 bases sitting between them. The CDR3 reads CASMLQGVTNTEAFF. For the CDR3, the DNA is TGTGCCAGCATGTTACAGGGAGTCACGAACACTGAAGCTTTCTTT.

Written as DNA, the CDR3 is TGTGCCAGCTCCAGACAGGGGCCCCCAGGAAACACCATATATTTT. This gives the protein CASSRQGPPGNTIYF. The rearrangement joins TRBV18 to TRBJ1-3; 8 positions agree with TRBD1. CDR1 and CDR2 from the germline V gene are KGHSH and LQKENI. After removal of 6 bases from V and 4 bases from J, the junction contained 8 bases not matched to a gene. The CDR3 covers 15 residues.

This chain connects TRBV10-3 to TRBJ2-7; 7 nucleotides line up with TRBD1. This CDR3 is 15 amino acids long. Per the germline V gene, CDR1 is ENHRY and CDR2 is SYGVKD. Losses at the gene ends were 4 bases for V and 0 bases for J; bases not matched to a gene: 6. CDR3 sequence (DNA): TGTGCCATCAGTGGGATGACAGGGCCCTCCTACGAGCAGTACTTC. Translation gives CAISGMTGPSYEQYF.

The chain employs TRBV29-1 and TRBJ1-1; D perhaps matches TRBD1 (6 bases). V was trimmed by 6 bases and J by 0 bases, leaving 14 bases between them. The CDR3 contains 14 residues. Germline CDR1 is SQVTM and CDR2 is ANQGSEA. The CDR3, as DNA: TGCAGCGTCGAGGGACATCCCATGAACACTGAAGCTTTCTTT. Its protein product is CSVEGHPMNTEAFF.

The genes are TRBV24-1 and TRBJ1-2; tentatively, D is TRBD1 (6 bases). This CDR3 is built from 13 residues. Germline CDR1 and CDR2: KGHDR and SFDVKD. Trimming took 1 base from V and 8 from J, leaving 10 bases between them. CDR3 in DNA: TGTGCCACCAGTGATTTCGGGGGGCGCGGCTACACCTTC. It yields the protein CATSDFGGRGYTF.

V usage is TRBV5-1 and J usage is TRBJ1-2; 7 bases line up with TRBD1. The V segment lost 6 bases and the J segment 7 bases; nucleotides outside the gene matches: 9. The CDR3 contains 13 residues. Germline V gene sequence: CDR1 SGHRS, CDR2 YFSETQ. The CDR3 loop is CASTTTGTGGYTF. The DNA for the CDR3 is TGCGCCAGCACAACGACAGGGACTGGTGGCTACACCTTC.

This clone was found once. V and J are TRBV6-1 and TRBJ1-1; the D gene is possibly TRBD1 (5 bases). The CDR3 runs 15 residues. From germline, CDR1 is MNHNS and CDR2 SASEGT. V was clipped by 2 bases and J by 5 bases, with 15 bases between them. CDR3 bases: TGTGCCAGCAGTGAAATGACAGTTCCGGGAACTGAAGCTTTCTTT. Encoded protein: CASSEMTVPGTEAFF.

The rearrangement uses TRBV29-1 and TRBJ1-1; possibly TRBD1 for D (5 bases). The CDR3 is 12 residues long. V dropped 3 bases and J dropped 3 bases, with 8 bases sitting between them. CDR1 SQVTM and CDR2 ANQGSEA come from the germline V gene. CDR3 amino acids: CSVESGHTEAFF. The CDR3 nucleotides read TGCAGCGTTGAGTCGGGGCACACTGAAGCTTTCTTT.

The V and J genes are TRBV5-1 and TRBJ2-1; 12 nucleotides align to TRBD2. The length of the CDR3 is 16 residues. Germline trimming cut 1 base from V and 6 bases from J; bases unmatched to any gene: 5. Per the germline V gene, CDR1 is SGHRS and CDR2 is YFSETQ. The CDR3 loop is CASSLPGLAGTNEQFF. The CDR3 DNA sequence: TGCGCCAGCAGCTTGCCCGGACTAGCGGGAACCAATGAGCAGTTCTTC.

The J gene is TRBJ1-5, the V gene TRBV27; D is ambiguous. CDR1 and CDR2 (germline): MNHEY, SMNVEV (reference sequence). V shed 11 bases and J shed 2 bases, with 13 bases lying between them. The CDR3 runs to 13 residues. The CDR3 sequence is CAAAGRGNQPQHF. The CDR3 region has the DNA TGTGCCGCCGCGGGGAGGGGCAATCAGCCCCAGCATTTT.

In its sample, this clone was seen once. V usage is TRBV6-1 and J usage is TRBJ1-5; D is possibly TRBD1 (5 bases). Germline CDR1 reads MNHNS; CDR2 reads SASEGT. Deletions cut 4 bases from V and 3 bases from J, with 19 bases between. There are 17 residues in the CDR3. DNA of the CDR3: TGTGCCAGCAGTGGGACCCCGGGGGGAGGGTACAATCAGCCCCAGCATTTT. It specifies CASSGTPGGGYNQPQHF.

This clone turned up a few times. The V gene is TRBV4-2, the J gene TRBJ1-2; D gene unclear. This CDR3 is 16 amino acids long. Germline V gene sequence: CDR1 LGHNA, CDR2 YNFKEQ. V shed 0 bases and J shed 0 bases, with 11 bases lying between them. For the CDR3, the DNA is TGTGCCAGCAGCCAAGACTCCGACATACCTAACTATGGCTACACCTTC. Protein product: CASSQDSDIPNYGYTF.

The CDR3, as DNA: TGTGCCTGGAGGTGGACAGGGAATGGCTACACCTTC. Protein sequence: CAWRWTGNGYTF. The chain is built from TRBV30 and TRBJ1-2, with TRBD1 matching 8 bases. Germline CDR1 reads GTSNPN; CDR2 reads SVGIG (reference sequence). V lost 3 bases and J lost 6; bases outside the gene matches: 3. This CDR3 contains 12 residues.

CDR3 amino acids: CASSQEGLADYNEQFF. DNA of the CDR3: TGCGCCAGCAGCCAAGAAGGACTAGCGGACTACAATGAGCAGTTCTTC. The V and J genes are TRBV4-3 and TRBJ2-1, with 10 positions matching TRBD2. V shed 0 bases, J shed 3 bases, and the junction held 2 bases outside the gene matches. The CDR3 contains 16 residues. Germline CDR1 LGHNA, CDR2 YSLEER.

The rearrangement uses TRBV27 and TRBJ1-1, with a tentative D call TRBD1 (5 bases). V was shortened by 5 bases and J by 4 bases, with 14 bases between the two germline ends. The germline V gene encodes CDR1 MNHEY and CDR2 SMNVEV (reference sequence). CDR3 length: 14 residues. CDR3 DNA sequence: TGTGCCAGCAGTCCTCTCAGGGAGGGCACTGAAGCTTTCTTT. Encoded protein: CASSPLREGTEAFF.

This chain connects TRBV4-3 to TRBJ1-2; D is possibly TRBD1 (6 bases). Trimming removed 1 base from V and 8 bases from J, with 11 bases in between. Germline V gives CDR1 LGHNA, CDR2 YSLEER. The CDR3 consists of 13 residues. The DNA for the CDR3 is TGCGCCAGCAGCCAAGGCAGGGGTTGGGGCTACACCTTC. This encodes CASSQGRGWGYTF.

The chain has TRBV6-7 and TRBJ2-7; 7 nucleotides line up with TRBD2. TRBV6-7 is flagged as an ORF with uncertain function. Trimming cost V 0 bases and J 0 bases; bases outside gene matches: 8. The CDR3 sequence is 17 residues long. CDR3 sequence: CASSYSERLADSYEQYF. The CDR3 DNA reads as TGTGCCAGCAGTTACTCTGAGCGGCTAGCGGACTCCTACGAGCAGTACTTC.